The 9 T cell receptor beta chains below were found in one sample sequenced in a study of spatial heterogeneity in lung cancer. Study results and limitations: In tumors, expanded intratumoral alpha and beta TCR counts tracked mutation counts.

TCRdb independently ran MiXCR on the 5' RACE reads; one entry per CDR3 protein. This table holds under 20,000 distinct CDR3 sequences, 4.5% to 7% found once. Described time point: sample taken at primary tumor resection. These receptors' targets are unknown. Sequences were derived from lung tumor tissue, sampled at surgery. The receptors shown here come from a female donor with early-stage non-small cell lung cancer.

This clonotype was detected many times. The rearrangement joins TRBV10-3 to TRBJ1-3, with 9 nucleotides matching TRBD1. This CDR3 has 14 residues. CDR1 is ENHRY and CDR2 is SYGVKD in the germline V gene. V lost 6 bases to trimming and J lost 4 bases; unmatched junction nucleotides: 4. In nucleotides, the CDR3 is TGTGCCATCAGCCGGACAGGGGAAGGAAACACCATATATTTT. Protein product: CAISRTGEGNTIYF.

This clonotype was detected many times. CDR3 sequence (DNA): TGTGCCAGCAGATGGACCGGAAGCTCTGGAAACACCATATATTTT. Protein sequence: CASRWTGSSGNTIYF. V gene TRBV28 combines with J gene TRBJ1-3; D is unclear. The CDR3 length is 15 residues. CDR1 MDHEN and CDR2 SYDVKM come from the germline V gene. Trimming shortened V by 6 bases and J by 0 bases, and 12 bases separated the two germline ends.

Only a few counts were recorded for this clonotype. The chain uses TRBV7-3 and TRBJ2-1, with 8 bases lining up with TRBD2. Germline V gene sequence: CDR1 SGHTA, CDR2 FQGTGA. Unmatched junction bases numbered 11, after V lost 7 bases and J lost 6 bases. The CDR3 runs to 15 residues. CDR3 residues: CASTLRAGAGNEQFF. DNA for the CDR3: TGTGCCAGCACCCTGCGAGCGGGAGCAGGCAATGAGCAGTTCTTC.

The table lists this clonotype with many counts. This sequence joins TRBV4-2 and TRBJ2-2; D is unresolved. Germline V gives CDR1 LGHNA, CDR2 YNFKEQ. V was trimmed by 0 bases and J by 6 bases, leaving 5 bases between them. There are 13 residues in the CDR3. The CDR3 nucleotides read TGTGCCAGCAGCCAAGATCCGGCCGGGGAGCTGTTTTTT. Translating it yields CASSQDPAGELFF.

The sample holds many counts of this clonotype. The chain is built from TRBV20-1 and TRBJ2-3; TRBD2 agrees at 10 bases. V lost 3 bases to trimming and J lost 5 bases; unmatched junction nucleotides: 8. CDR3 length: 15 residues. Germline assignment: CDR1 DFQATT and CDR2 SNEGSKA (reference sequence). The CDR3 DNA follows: TGCAGTGCTAGTTCGGCTAGCGGGAGCCAAGATACGCAGTATTTT. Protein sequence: CSASSASGSQDTQYF.

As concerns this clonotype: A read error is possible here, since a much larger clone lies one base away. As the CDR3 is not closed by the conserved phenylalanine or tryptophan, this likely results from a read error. The CDR3 DNA sequence: TGTGCCAGCAGTGAAGTTTTACGGAACACTGAAGCTTTCCTT. This gives the protein CASSEVLRNTEAFL. The gene calls are TRBV6-1 and TRBJ1-1; D is unclear. The CDR3 has 14 amino acids. The V end lost 1 base, the J end lost 1 base, and 7 bases lay between the germline ends. Germline V lookup: CDR1 MNHNS, CDR2 SASEGT.

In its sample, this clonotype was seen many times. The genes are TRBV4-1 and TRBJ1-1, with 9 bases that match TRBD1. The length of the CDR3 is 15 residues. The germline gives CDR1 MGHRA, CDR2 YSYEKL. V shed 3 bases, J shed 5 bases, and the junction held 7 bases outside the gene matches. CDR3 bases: TGCGCCAGCAGCCACCCGGGACAGGGTGCAACTGAAGCTTTCTTT. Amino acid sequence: CASSHPGQGATEAFF.

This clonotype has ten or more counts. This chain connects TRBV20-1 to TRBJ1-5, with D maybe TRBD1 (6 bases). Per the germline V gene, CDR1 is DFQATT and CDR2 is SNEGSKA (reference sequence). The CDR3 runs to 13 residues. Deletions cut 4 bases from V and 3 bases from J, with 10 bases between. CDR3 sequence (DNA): TGCAGTGCTACGGACAGATTCAATCAGCCCCAGCATTTT. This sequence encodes CSATDRFNQPQHF.

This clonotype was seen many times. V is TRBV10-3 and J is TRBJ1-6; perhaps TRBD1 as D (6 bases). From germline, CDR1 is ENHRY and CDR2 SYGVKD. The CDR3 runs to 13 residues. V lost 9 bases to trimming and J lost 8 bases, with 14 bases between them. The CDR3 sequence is CAIGIGGDSPLHF. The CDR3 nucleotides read TGTGCCATAGGGATCGGGGGCGATTCACCCCTCCACTTT.